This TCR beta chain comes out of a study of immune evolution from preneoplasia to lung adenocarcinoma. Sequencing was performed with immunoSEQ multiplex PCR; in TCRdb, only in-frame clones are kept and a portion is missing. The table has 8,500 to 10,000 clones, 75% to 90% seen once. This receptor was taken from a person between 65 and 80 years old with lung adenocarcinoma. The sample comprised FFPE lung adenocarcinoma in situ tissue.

For the CDR3, the DNA is TGTGCCAGCAGCTTAAGGACTACTTCACAGGCTGAGCAGTTCTTC. It yields the protein CASSLRTTSQAEQFF. The V call is TRBV11-2, the J call TRBJ2-1; TRBD2 might be the D (6 bases). Germline CDR1 is SGHAT and CDR2 is FQNNGV. The V gene lost 2 bases and the J gene lost 9 bases, with 17 bases spanning the gap. CDR3 length: 15 residues.